This T cell receptor beta chain was recorded in a study of blood T cells in healthy people across ages. Germline values: CDR1 MNHEY, CDR2 SVGAGI. This CDR3 spans 18 amino acids. Germline trimming cut 0 bases from V and 0 bases from J; bases unmatched to any gene: 4. A J-beta primer mix and a sample-barcoded 5' primer were used in a second PCR of roughly 6 to 11 cycles. Tagging of each cDNA molecule was performed by a template-switch adaptor with 12 random nucleotides. TCRdb passed the 5' RACE reads through MiXCR, listing each CDR3 protein once. Of about 630,000 distinct CDR3 sequences in the sample, roughly 20% were seen once. The table lists this clonotype with a few counts.

This TCR came from a man between 65 and 85 years old in good health. The rearrangement uses TRBV6-5 and TRBJ2-1; 11 bases are a match to TRBD1. Sequencing used blood. Here the CDR3 DNA reads TGTGCCAGCAGTTACTCCCGGGACAGGGGGGTCTCCTACAATGAGCAGTTCTTC. Its translation: CASSYSRDRGVSYNEQFF.